This is a list of T cell receptor beta chains from one sample in a study of cytomegalovirus exposure and HLA in healthy donors. The method was immunoSEQ multiplex PCR; TCRdb's version includes in-frame clones alone and lacks a portion of them. The sample includes fewer than 200,000 clones, about 9% of them seen just once. Sequencing input: PBMCs. Source of these receptors: a woman aged 25 to 45 in good health and CMV-seropositive. CDR3s include the opening cysteine and the closing phenylalanine or tryptophan. The D gene is left open where the match is weak.

V: TRBV18
D: TRBD1
J: TRBJ2-7
CDR3: CASSTTGQGYEQYF

V: TRBV25-1
D: .
J: TRBJ2-2
CDR3: CASRRDSNTGELFF

V: TRBV7-9
D: .
J: TRBJ2-7
CDR3: CASSPGGLALSSYEQYF

V: TRBV19
D: TRBD1
J: TRBJ2-7
CDR3: CASSVGQGAAYEQYF

V: TRBV19
D: .
J: TRBJ2-7
CDR3: CASSIGGHGSYEQYF

V: TRBV5-1
D: .
J: TRBJ2-7
CDR3: CASSLVGSSYEQYF

V: TRBV2
D: TRBD1
J: TRBJ1-3
CDR3: CASSEVRGPSGNTIYF

V: TRBV6-5
D: TRBD1
J: TRBJ1-5
CDR3: CAPSTGRGDQPQHF

V: TRBV9
D: TRBD2
J: TRBJ2-7
CDR3: CASSVEGGGSYEQYF

V: TRBV6-5
D: .
J: TRBJ2-7
CDR3: CASSSPGLAPYEQYF

V: TRBV6-1
D: TRBD2
J: TRBJ2-1
CDR3: CASKLAGGRDNEQFF

V: TRBV13
D: TRBD2
J: TRBJ2-3
CDR3: CASSLRAGGFSDTQYF

V: TRBV6-1
D: TRBD1
J: TRBJ2-7
CDR3: CASSEIGQGVNEQYF

V: TRBV5-1
D: .
J: TRBJ2-1
CDR3: CASSLIARSSYNEQFF

V: TRBV19
D: TRBD2
J: TRBJ2-7
CDR3: CASSNLAGSSYEQYF

V: TRBV7-2
D: TRBD1
J: TRBJ2-2
CDR3: CASSWGTGAHTGELFF

V: TRBV5-1
D: TRBD2
J: TRBJ2-7
CDR3: CASAKTASGVSYEQYF

V: TRBV15
D: .
J: TRBJ1-1
CDR3: CATSRQGGTEAFF

V: TRBV5-1
D: .
J: TRBJ1-2
CDR3: CASSYGGTNYGYTF